These T cell receptor beta chains were read from a single sample in a study of radiotherapy plus CTLA-4 blockade in lung cancer. Clones were read by immunoSEQ multiplex PCR, and TCRdb kept only the in-frame ones, dropping some. The repertoire holds 90,000 to 95,000 clones, about four fifths seen once, with around 0.8% in the top ten. The input for sequencing was peripheral blood, taken from a patient treated with radiotherapy plus ipilimumab. The origin of the receptors is a human donor with non-small cell lung cancer who had stable disease on radiotherapy plus ipilimumab. Each CDR3 is given without its conserved first and last residue. The listing skips clone size in some rows; elsewhere it reads once, few, many or a size class.

j_gene	v_gene	abundance	CDR3aa
TRBJ1-2	TRBV25-1	.	ASREGLGGYT
TRBJ2-1	TRBV4-2	.	ASSPPLAATYNEQF
TRBJ1-1	TRBV28	.	ASSSNSGGRTEAF
TRBJ2-5	TRBV7-9	.	ASSTGLAGMKETQY
TRBJ2-2	TRBV5-1	.	ASSLDRNNLRPGELF
TRBJ1-4	TRBV6-1	.	ASSEPRGQTEKLF
TRBJ1-2	TRBV28	.	ASSFSVGGYT
TRBJ2-3	TRBV11-3	.	ASSFGTEDTQY
TRBJ2-1	TRBV2	.	ATSKEGGRYNGQF
TRBJ2-7	TRBV27	.	ASSLGQSYEQY
TRBJ1-2	TRBV25-1	.	ASSERQGPYGYT
TRBJ2-6	TRBV19	.	ASSSQSSSFISGANVLT
TRBJ1-3	TRBV28	.	ASSLTGHGNTIY
TRBJ2-3	TRBV4-1	once	ASSQDKVAGGPDTQY
TRBJ2-1	TRBV2	.	ASSEDKGRAEQF
TRBJ2-2	TRBV4-2	.	ASSQTAGGSTGELF
TRBJ1-1	TRBV2	.	ASSEMGLRNTEAF
TRBJ1-6	TRBV6-4	few	ASSTGVNSPLH
TRBJ2-7	TRBV5-1	.	ASSLGQGYNEQY
TRBJ1-5	TRBV7-2	.	ASSPQGARNQPQH
TRBJ1-2	TRBV30	.	AWHRDRSHYGSYT
TRBJ2-7	TRBV5-1	.	ASSRESYEQY
TRBJ2-1	TRBV11-2	.	ASSFTGKGYEQF
TRBJ2-5	TRBV4-1	.	ASSRIGETQY
TRBJ2-7	TRBV6-5	.	ASSTTSGGAYEQY
TRBJ1-1	TRBV5-1	.	ASSGRTGDEAF
TRBJ2-5	TRBV7-3	.	ASSLTGGTETQY
TRBJ2-3	TRBV5-1	.	ASSQSGGYTDTQY
TRBJ2-7	TRBV7-9	.	ASSSLGAEQY
TRBJ2-1	TRBV5-1	.	ASSISGQNYNEQF